The 29 T cell receptor beta chains in this list originate from one sample, sequenced in a study of lymphopenia after photon versus proton radiotherapy. Libraries were prepared by immunoSEQ multiplex PCR; TCRdb keeps only in-frame clonotypes and omits some of them. The sample has some 70,000 clones, 87% seen once. The sample was peripheral blood, taken from a patient treated with proton-based radiotherapy. These receptor sequences come from a man at least 80 years old with esophageal cancer.

The V gene is TRBV5-1, the J gene TRBJ2-7; D unclear. CDR1 is SGHRS, CDR2 YFSETQ, per germline. Trimming cost V 1 base and J 5 bases, with 7 bases left between them. CDR3 length: 12 residues. CDR3 region: CASSLIGDEQYF. As DNA, the CDR3 is TGCGCCAGCAGCTTGATTGGAGACGAGCAGTACTTC.

The rearrangement uses TRBV2 and TRBJ1-2, with D maybe TRBD1 (6 bases). This CDR3 contains 15 residues. Trimming pared 1 base from V and 7 bases from J, leaving 16 bases between. The germline gives CDR1 SNHLY, CDR2 FYNNEI. The CDR3 DNA sequence: TGTGCCAGCAGTGAAGGTCAGGGGCCGCCCCGTGGCTACACCTTC. Translation gives CASSEGQGPPRGYTF.

The rearrangement links TRBV2 to TRBJ1-2; D remains ambiguous. V was shortened by 5 bases and J by 6 bases, with 19 bases between the two germline ends. CDR1 is SNHLY, CDR2 FYNNEI, per germline. CDR3 length equals 15 residues. The CDR3 DNA reads TGTGCCAGCAGTCCCGTCACAAGTGGGGTAAATGGCTACACCTTC. It codes for CASSPVTSGVNGYTF.

Only a few counts were recorded for this clone. CDR3 nucleotide sequence: TGTGCCAGCAGCGCCGGGACAGGCAATCAGCCCCAGCATTTT. Residues: CASSAGTGNQPQHF. This sequence joins TRBV25-1 and TRBJ1-5, with 7 bases that match TRBD1. After removal of 6 bases from V and 2 bases from J, the junction contained 4 bases not matched to a gene. The CDR3 is made up of 14 amino acids. Germline CDR1 is MGHDK and CDR2 is SYGVNS.

The V and J genes are TRBV21-1 and TRBJ1-1. TRBV21-1 is deemed a pseudogene. CDR3 length equals 12 residues. CDR3 region: CASSKEEPEAFF. As DNA, the CDR3 is TGTGCCAGCAGCAAAGAGGAGCCTGAAGCTTTCTTT.

This clone was recorded only once. J is TRBJ1-2 and V is TRBV7-8; D might be TRBD1 (6 bases). V shed 5 bases and J shed 2 bases, with 12 bases lying between them. Germline values: CDR1 SGHVS, CDR2 FQNEAQ. CDR3 size: 14 residues. CDR3 bases: TGTGCCAGCAGCGGTCGGACAGAGAACTATGGCTACACCTTC. Its translation: CASSGRTENYGYTF.

V is TRBV5-6 and J is TRBJ2-1, with D maybe TRBD2 (6 bases). Trimming left V 0 bases short and J 10 bases short, with 14 bases between. The CDR3 contains 14 residues. Germline CDR1 reads SGHDT; CDR2 reads YYEEEE. CDR3 bases: TGTGCCAGCAGCTTGGGACTAGTTAGTCGGGAGCAGTTCTTC. As protein: CASSLGLVSREQFF. Together with reference TRBV5-6 and TRBJ2-1, the CDR3 gives the full variable domain: DAGVTQSPTHLIKTRGQQVTLRCSPKSGHDTVSWYQQALGQGPQFIFQYYEEEERQRGNFPDRFSGHQFPNYSSELNVNALLLGDSALYLCASSLGLVSREQFFGPGTRLTVL.

This clone was seen a single time. This sequence joins TRBV7-6 and TRBJ1-6; D uncertain. The CDR3 has 12 amino acids. Germline CDR1 is SGHVS and CDR2 is FNYEAQ. V was shortened by 2 bases and J by 7 bases, with 3 bases between the two germline ends. CDR3 sequence reads: CASSLSNSPLHF. CDR3 DNA sequence: TGTGCCAGCAGCTTATCGAATTCACCCCTCCACTTT.

This clone was recorded only once. The rearrangement joins TRBV2 to TRBJ1-1, with a tentative D call TRBD1 (5 bases). V was cut by 2 bases and J by 4 bases, with 17 bases left in between. The CDR3 loop spans 16 amino acids. Germline-derived CDR1 and CDR2 are SNHLY and FYNNEI. The CDR3 DNA follows: TGTGCCAGCAGTGAAACCCTACAGAGGGGCACCACTGAAGCTTTCTTT. Translation gives CASSETLQRGTTEAFF.

The chain combines TRBV12-5 with TRBJ1-6; D is ambiguous. The CDR3 contains 13 residues. The V gene lost 2 bases and the J gene lost 8 bases, with 7 bases spanning the gap. Germline CDR1 LGHNT, CDR2 FRNRAP. The DNA of the CDR3 is TGTGCTAGTGGTTTGTCCGCGGATTCACCCCTCCACTTT. It codes for CASGLSADSPLHF. The full variable domain, with the rest looked up from reference TRBV12-5 and TRBJ1-6, is DARVTQTPRHKVTEMGQEVTMRCQPILGHNTVFWYRQTMMQGLELLAYFRNRAPLDDSGMPKDRFSAEMPDATLATLKIQPSEPRDSAVYFCASGLSADSPLHFGNGTRLTVT.

The J gene is TRBJ2-5, the V gene TRBV15, with D possibly called TRBD1 or TRBD2 (5 bases each). Germline loops: CDR1 LNHNV, CDR2 YYDKDF (reference sequence). The CDR3 extends over 13 amino acids. Between the trimmed V and J ends, which lost 3 bases and 7 bases, there was a span of 12 bases. The CDR3, as DNA: TGTGCCACCAGCAGCGGGGCCTCCCGGACCCAGTACTTC. As protein: CATSSGASRTQYF. The variable domain in full, completed from reference TRBV15 and TRBJ2-5, reads DAMVIQNPRYQVTQFGKPVTLSCSQTLNHNVMYWYQQKSSQAPKLLFHYYDKDFNNEADTPDNFQSRRPNTSFCFLDIRSPGLGDTAMYLCATSSGASRTQYFGPGTRLLVL.

The chain is built from TRBV6-5 and TRBJ2-5; D gene uncertain. Trimming took off 8 bases at V and 2 bases at J, with 15 bases between the two ends. The CDR3 sequence is 14 residues long. Germline V gene data show CDR1 as MNHEY and CDR2 as SVGAGI. In DNA, the CDR3 is TGTGCCAGCGGCGCCGACTCTCCGCAAGAGACCCAGTACTTC. The encoded protein is CASGADSPQETQYF.

This chain uses TRBV19 with TRBJ2-7; 8 nucleotides agree with TRBD2. Per the germline V gene, CDR1 is LNHDA and CDR2 is SQIVND (reference sequence). This CDR3 comprises 14 residues. With 1 base clipped from V and 4 bases from J, the junction kept 3 bases outside the gene matches. The chain's CDR3 is CASSIGGGRYEQYF. CDR3 sequence (DNA): TGTGCCAGTAGTATAGGCGGGGGGCGGTACGAGCAGTACTTC.

The chain uses TRBV19 and TRBJ2-3, with 7 bases identical to TRBD1. Germline V gene sequence: CDR1 LNHDA, CDR2 SQIVND (reference sequence). The trim removed 8 bases at V and 2 bases at J, leaving 4 bases unmatched. The CDR3 is 13 residues long. The CDR3 region is CASEGTATDTQYF. CDR3 DNA: TGTGCCAGTGAGGGGACAGCCACAGATACGCAGTATTTT.

The chain has TRBV2 and TRBJ1-4, with 9 nucleotides matching TRBD1. Germline CDR1 SNHLY, CDR2 FYNNEI. After removal of 2 bases from V and 4 bases from J, the junction contained 2 bases not matched to a gene. This CDR3 is 15 amino acids long. CDR3 sequence (DNA): TGTGCCAGCAGTGAACAGGGACAGGGTAATGAAAAACTGTTTTTT. It specifies CASSEQGQGNEKLFF. The entire variable domain, with the rest obtained from reference TRBV2 and TRBJ1-4, is as follows: EPEVTQTPSHQVTQMGQEVILRCVPISNHLYFYWYRQILGQKVEFLVSFYNNEISEKSEIFDDQFSVERPDGSNFTLKIRSTKLEDSAMYFCASSEQGQGNEKLFFGSGTQLSVL.

V usage is TRBV4-1 and J usage is TRBJ2-5; possibly TRBD1 for D (5 bases). The tail of the sequence fits TRBJ2-7 better, so the J call may be wrong. CDR1 is MGHRA, CDR2 YSYEKL, per germline. The CDR3 is 16 amino acids. DNA for the CDR3: TGCGCCAGCAGCCAAGCCCCGACAGCCCCATCCTACGAGCAGTACTTC. Protein: CASSQAPTAPSYEQYF.

J is TRBJ2-7 and V is TRBV6-1; the match to TRBD2 covers 8 bases. This CDR3 has 13 residues. CDR1 and CDR2 from the germline V gene are MNHNS and SASEGT. V was clipped by 4 bases and J by 4 bases; unmatched bases: 3. The CDR3 coding sequence is TGTGCCAGCAGTGGGGCTAGCGGGTACGAGCAGTACTTC. Translated, it gives CASSGASGYEQYF.

This rearrangement joins TRBV5-4 to TRBJ1-3, with TRBD1 matching 8 bases. Per the germline V gene, CDR1 is SGHNT and CDR2 is YYREEE (reference sequence). The V and J ends lost 2 bases and 0 bases, in that order; junction bases with no gene match: 7. This CDR3 spans 17 amino acids. CDR3 protein: CASSFGYGTGSGNTIYF. The CDR3 DNA follows: TGTGCCAGCAGCTTCGGATACGGGACAGGCTCTGGAAACACCATATATTTT.

The chain joins TRBV29-1 to TRBJ2-1; D gene uncertain. Germline V gives CDR1 SQVTM, CDR2 ANQGSEA. The CDR3 runs 9 residues. Trimming took 4 bases from V and 15 from J, leaving 10 bases between them. The chain's CDR3 is CSVGTVLFF. The CDR3 DNA is TGCAGCGTTGGAACCGTCCTGTTCTTC.

The J gene is TRBJ1-4, the V gene TRBV19, with TRBD1 matching 10 bases. Germline CDR1 reads LNHDA; CDR2 reads SQIVND (reference sequence). The CDR3 has 16 amino acids. V dropped 5 bases and J dropped 2; count of bases not matched to a gene: 5. The CDR3 loop is CASSGTGARTNEKLFF. For the CDR3, the DNA is TGTGCCAGTAGTGGGACAGGGGCCAGGACTAATGAAAAACTGTTTTTT.

The chain couples TRBV5-4 to TRBJ1-2; 11 nucleotides agree with TRBD1. CDR1 and CDR2 from the germline V gene are SGHNT and YYREEE (reference sequence). The CDR3 is 14 residues long. Losses at the gene ends were 4 bases for V and 7 bases for J; bases not matched to a gene: 6. CDR3 nucleotide sequence: TGTGCCAGCAGCCCCGGACAGGGGGCTCGTGGCTACACCTTC. It encodes CASSPGQGARGYTF.

The CDR3 region has the DNA TGTGCCAGTACCGATCCTCGGGGGTCTGGCAGGGCCGGGGAGCTGTTTTTT. It codes for CASTDPRGSGRAGELFF. The chain carries TRBV19 and TRBJ2-2; a weak D match, TRBD2 (6 bases). V gave up 7 bases and J gave up 6 bases, with 24 bases separating them. This CDR3 spans 17 amino acids. Germline V CDR1 and CDR2: LNHDA, SQIVND (reference sequence).

This clone was detected a few times. V gene TRBV10-3 combines with J gene TRBJ1-5; 8 bases match TRBD1. The CDR3 is 14 amino acids. Trimming removed 3 bases from V and 4 bases from J; junction bases left unmatched: 2. Germline-derived CDR1 and CDR2 are ENHRY and SYGVKD. CDR3 DNA: TGTGCCATCAGTGAACAGGGGGGTAATCAGCCCCAGCATTTT. This encodes CAISEQGGNQPQHF.

The chain has TRBV27 and TRBJ1-1, with D hard to call. V was cut by 8 bases and J by 1 base, with 14 bases left in between. Germline V gives CDR1 MNHEY, CDR2 SMNVEV (reference sequence). There are 14 residues in the CDR3. CDR3 sequence (DNA): TGTGCCAGCTTCAGTTACCGCAGGAACACTGAAGCTTTCTTT. Amino acids: CASFSYRRNTEAFF.

This clone was detected a few times. The V call is TRBV19, the J call TRBJ1-5; maybe TRBD1 (6 bases). Deletions cut 3 bases from V and 5 bases from J, with 14 bases between. Germline loops: CDR1 LNHDA, CDR2 SQIVND (reference sequence). The CDR3 covers 15 residues. The CDR3 spells CASSMAQGRHQPQHF. The CDR3 coding sequence is TGTGCCAGTAGTATGGCCCAGGGGAGGCATCAGCCCCAGCATTTT. The complete variable domain, with remaining parts taken from reference TRBV19 and TRBJ1-5, reads DGGITQSPKYLFRKEGQNVTLSCEQNLNHDAMYWYRQDPGQGLRLIYYSQIVNDFQKGDIAEGYSVSREKKESFPLTVTSAQKNPTAFYLCASSMAQGRHQPQHFGDGTRLSIL.

The genes are TRBV27 and TRBJ2-1; the match to TRBD1 covers 11 bases. Losses at the gene ends were 6 bases for V and 7 bases for J; bases not matched to a gene: 5. Germline CDR1 MNHEY, CDR2 SMNVEV (reference sequence). The CDR3 is 14 amino acids. CDR3 loop: CASRRDRGWNEQFF. The CDR3 region has the DNA TGTGCCAGCAGACGGGACAGGGGGTGGAATGAGCAGTTCTTC.

The J gene is TRBJ1-2, the V gene TRBV18; 8 bases are a match to TRBD1. There are 16 residues in the CDR3. CDR1 KGHSH and CDR2 LQKENI come from the germline V gene. V lost 4 bases and J lost 1; bases outside the gene matches: 8. The CDR3 sequence is CASSQMLTGDNYGYTF. The CDR3 DNA is TGTGCCAGCTCACAGATGCTGACAGGGGATAACTATGGCTACACCTTC.

The rearrangement links TRBV4-1 to TRBJ2-5; D unclear. The CDR3 is made up of 16 amino acids. The V end was cut by 5 bases, the J end by 4 bases, with 20 bases between. Per the germline V gene, CDR1 is MGHRA and CDR2 is YSYEKL. The CDR3 loop is CASSDNAGVLAETQYF. CDR3 DNA sequence: TGCGCCAGCAGCGATAATGCTGGGGTTTTGGCAGAGACCCAGTACTTC.

This chain uses TRBV4-3 with TRBJ2-7, with 11 bases aligning to TRBD2. The length of the CDR3 is 13 residues. The germline V gene encodes CDR1 LGHNA and CDR2 YSLEER. V lost 8 bases, J lost 4 bases, and 4 bases stayed unmatched. In DNA form, the CDR3 reads TGCGCCAGCTCGTTAGCGGGAGGGTACGAGCAGTACTTC. Translated: CASSLAGGYEQYF.